This T cell receptor (beta chain) is from a study of cytotoxic CD8 clonotypes in ibrutinib-treated CLL. Study background: Response sampling occurred after a median around 11 months of treatment (range 6 to 36).

This clone appeared a single time. Target depth was 1 in 200,000 to 1 in 1 million T cells, about 10x per clonotype. The data were produced by immunoSEQ multiplex PCR, yet TCRdb's version contains in-frame clones alone and is incomplete. The sample carries about 300,000 clones, about 72% recorded once. Between the trimmed V and J ends, which lost 5 bases and 2 bases, there was a span of 16 bases. The germline V gene encodes CDR1 SGHVS and CDR2 FNYEAQ. The CDR3 has 16 residues. This TCR derives from a human donor with chronic lymphocytic leukemia. The sample was PBMCs, taken at disease progression, from a patient treated with ibrutinib. The chain carries TRBV7-6 and TRBJ1-3, with D possibly matching TRBD1 (6 bases). The CDR3 region is CASSPYQGLPGNTIYF. The CDR3 DNA reads TGTGCCAGCAGCCCCTATCAGGGGTTACCTGGAAACACCATATATTTT.